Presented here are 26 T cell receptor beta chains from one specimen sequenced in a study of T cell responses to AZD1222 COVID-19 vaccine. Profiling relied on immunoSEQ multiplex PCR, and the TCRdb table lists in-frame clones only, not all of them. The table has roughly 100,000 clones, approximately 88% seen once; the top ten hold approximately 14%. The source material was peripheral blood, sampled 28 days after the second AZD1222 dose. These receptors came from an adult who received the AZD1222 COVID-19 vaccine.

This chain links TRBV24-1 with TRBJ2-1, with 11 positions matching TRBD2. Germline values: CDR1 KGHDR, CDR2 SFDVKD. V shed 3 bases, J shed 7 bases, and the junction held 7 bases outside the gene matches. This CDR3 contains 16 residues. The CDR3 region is CATSDPLAGGRNEQFF. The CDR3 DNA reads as TGTGCCACCAGTGATCCTCTAGCGGGAGGTAGAAATGAGCAGTTCTTC.

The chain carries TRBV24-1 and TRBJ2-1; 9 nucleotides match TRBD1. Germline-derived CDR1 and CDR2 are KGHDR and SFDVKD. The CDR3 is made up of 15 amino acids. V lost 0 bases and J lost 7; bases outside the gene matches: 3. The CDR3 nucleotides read TGTGCCACCAGTGATTTGGGACAGGGGTATAATGAGCAGTTCTTC. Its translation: CATSDLGQGYNEQFF.

This chain's CDR3 is CASRSAGFFYGYTF. CDR3 nucleotides: TGTGCCAGCAGGTCTGCAGGGTTTTTCTATGGCTACACCTTC. J is TRBJ1-2 and V is TRBV6-5, with D possibly being TRBD1 (5 bases). CDR3 length equals 14 residues. V was clipped by 6 bases and J by 4 bases, with 15 bases between them. Per the germline V gene, CDR1 is MNHEY and CDR2 is SVGAGI.

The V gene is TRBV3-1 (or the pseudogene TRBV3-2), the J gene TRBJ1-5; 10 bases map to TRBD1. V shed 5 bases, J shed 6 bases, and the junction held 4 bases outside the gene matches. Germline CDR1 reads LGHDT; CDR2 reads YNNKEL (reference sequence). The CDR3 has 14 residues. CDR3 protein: CASSLGQGSQPQHF. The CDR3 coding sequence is TGTGCCAGCAGCTTGGGACAGGGGTCTCAGCCCCAGCATTTT.

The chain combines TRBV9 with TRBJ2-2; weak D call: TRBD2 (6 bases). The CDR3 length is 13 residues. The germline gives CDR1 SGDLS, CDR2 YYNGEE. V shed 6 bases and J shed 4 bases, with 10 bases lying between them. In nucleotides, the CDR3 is TGTGCCAGCAACGGGGGACTCACCGGGGAGCTGTTTTTT. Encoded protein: CASNGGLTGELFF.

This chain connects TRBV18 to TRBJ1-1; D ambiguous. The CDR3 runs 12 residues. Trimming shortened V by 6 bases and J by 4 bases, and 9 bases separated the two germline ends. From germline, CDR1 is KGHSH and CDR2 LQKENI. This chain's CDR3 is CASSDYTTEAFF. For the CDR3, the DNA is TGTGCCAGCTCGGACTATACCACTGAAGCTTTCTTT.

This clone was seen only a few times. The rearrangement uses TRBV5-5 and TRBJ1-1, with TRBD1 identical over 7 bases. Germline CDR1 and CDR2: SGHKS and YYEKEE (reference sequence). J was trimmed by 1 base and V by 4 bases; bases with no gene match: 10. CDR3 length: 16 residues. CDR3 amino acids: CASSPLRGTENTEAFF. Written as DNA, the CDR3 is TGTGCCAGCAGCCCACTTCGGGGGACAGAGAACACTGAAGCTTTCTTT.

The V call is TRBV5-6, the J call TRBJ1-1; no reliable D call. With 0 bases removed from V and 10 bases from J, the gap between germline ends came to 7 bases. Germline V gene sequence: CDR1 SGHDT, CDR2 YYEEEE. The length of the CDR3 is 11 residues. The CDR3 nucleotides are TGTGCCAGCAGCTTGGGGGGAGCAGCTTTCTTT. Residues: CASSLGGAAFF.

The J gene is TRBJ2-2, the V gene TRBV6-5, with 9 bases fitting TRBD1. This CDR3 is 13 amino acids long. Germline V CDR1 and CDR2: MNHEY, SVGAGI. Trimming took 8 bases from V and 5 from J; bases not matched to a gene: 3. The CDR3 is CASRQGGTGELFF. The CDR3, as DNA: TGTGCCAGCCGACAGGGGGGAACCGGGGAGCTGTTTTTT.

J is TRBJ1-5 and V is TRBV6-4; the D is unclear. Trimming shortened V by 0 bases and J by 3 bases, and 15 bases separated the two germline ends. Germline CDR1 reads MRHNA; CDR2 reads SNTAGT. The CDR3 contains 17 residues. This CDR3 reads CASSDSGGWEDNQPQHF. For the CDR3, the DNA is TGTGCCAGCAGTGACTCTGGCGGATGGGAGGACAATCAGCCCCAGCATTTT.

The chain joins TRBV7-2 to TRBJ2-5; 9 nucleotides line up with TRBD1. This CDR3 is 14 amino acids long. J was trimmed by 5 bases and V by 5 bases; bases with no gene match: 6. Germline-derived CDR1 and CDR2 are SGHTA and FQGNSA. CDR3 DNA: TGTGCCAGCAGCCAACAGGGGGCTGGGGAGACCCAGTACTTC. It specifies CASSQQGAGETQYF.

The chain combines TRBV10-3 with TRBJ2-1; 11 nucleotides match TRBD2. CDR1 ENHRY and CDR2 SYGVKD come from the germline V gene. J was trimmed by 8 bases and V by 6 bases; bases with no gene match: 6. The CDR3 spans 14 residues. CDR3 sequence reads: CAISKLAGEDEQFF. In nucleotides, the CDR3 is TGTGCCATCAGCAAACTAGCGGGAGAGGATGAGCAGTTCTTC.

Here the CDR3 DNA reads TGTGCCAGCAGCCAATCAAAGGAAAACTCTGGAAACACCATATATTTT. It is translated as CASSQSKENSGNTIYF. The chain employs TRBV3-1 (or the pseudogene TRBV3-2) and TRBJ1-3; D unclear. This CDR3 contains 16 residues. V was clipped by 2 bases and J by 0 bases, with 11 bases between them. In germline, CDR1 is LGHDT, CDR2 YNNKEL (reference sequence).

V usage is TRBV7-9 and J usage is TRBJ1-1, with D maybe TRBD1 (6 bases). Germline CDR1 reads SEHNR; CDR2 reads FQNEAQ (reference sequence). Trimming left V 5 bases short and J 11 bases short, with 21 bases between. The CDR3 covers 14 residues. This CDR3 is CASSPRGGGYKAFF. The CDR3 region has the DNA TGTGCCAGCAGCCCCCGTGGCGGGGGCTATAAGGCTTTCTTT.

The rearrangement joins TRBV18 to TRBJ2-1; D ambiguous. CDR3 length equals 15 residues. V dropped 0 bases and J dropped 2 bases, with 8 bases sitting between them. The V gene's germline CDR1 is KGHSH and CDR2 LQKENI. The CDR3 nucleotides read TGTGCCAGCTCACCACCGACTCGGACCTACAATGAGCAGTTCTTC. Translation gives CASSPPTRTYNEQFF.

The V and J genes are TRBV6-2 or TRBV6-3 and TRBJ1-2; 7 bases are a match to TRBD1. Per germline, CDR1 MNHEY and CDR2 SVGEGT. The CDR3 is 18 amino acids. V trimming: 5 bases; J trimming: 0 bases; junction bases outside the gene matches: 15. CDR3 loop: CASSTYDYNRGANYGYTF. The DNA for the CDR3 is TGTGCCAGCAGTACCTATGACTATAACAGGGGAGCTAACTATGGCTACACCTTC.

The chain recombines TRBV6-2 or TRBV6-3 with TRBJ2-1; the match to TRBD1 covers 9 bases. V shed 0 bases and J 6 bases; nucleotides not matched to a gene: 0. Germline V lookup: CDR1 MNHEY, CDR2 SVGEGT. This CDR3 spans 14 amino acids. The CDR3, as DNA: TGTGCCAGCAGTTACTCGACAGGGGGCAATGAGCAGTTCTTC. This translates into CASSYSTGGNEQFF.

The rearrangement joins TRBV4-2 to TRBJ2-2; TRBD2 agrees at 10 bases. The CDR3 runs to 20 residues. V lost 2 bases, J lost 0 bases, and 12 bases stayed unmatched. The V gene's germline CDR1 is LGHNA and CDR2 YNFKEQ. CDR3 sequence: CASSQRAGTSVIANTGELFF. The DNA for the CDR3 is TGTGCCAGCAGCCAAAGGGCCGGGACTAGCGTAATCGCGAACACCGGGGAGCTGTTTTTT.

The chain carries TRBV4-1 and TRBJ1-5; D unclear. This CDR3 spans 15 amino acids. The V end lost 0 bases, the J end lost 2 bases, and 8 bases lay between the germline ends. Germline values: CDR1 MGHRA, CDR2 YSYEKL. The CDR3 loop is CASSQDPTRNQPQHF. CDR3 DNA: TGCGCCAGCAGCCAAGATCCGACCCGCAATCAGCCCCAGCATTTT.

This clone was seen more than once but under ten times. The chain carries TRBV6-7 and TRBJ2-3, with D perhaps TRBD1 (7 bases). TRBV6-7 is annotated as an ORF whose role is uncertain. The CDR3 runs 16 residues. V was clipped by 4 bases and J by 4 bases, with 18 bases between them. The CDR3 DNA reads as TGTGCCAGCAGTTTTTCAGGGGGGAGGAAAGCAGATACGCAGTATTTT. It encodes CASSFSGGRKADTQYF.

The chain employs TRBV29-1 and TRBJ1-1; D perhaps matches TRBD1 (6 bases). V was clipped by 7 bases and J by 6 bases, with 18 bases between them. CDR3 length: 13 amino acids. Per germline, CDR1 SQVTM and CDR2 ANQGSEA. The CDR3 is CSADRGQGSEAFF. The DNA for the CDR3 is TGCAGCGCCGATCGTGGCCAGGGGTCTGAAGCTTTCTTT.

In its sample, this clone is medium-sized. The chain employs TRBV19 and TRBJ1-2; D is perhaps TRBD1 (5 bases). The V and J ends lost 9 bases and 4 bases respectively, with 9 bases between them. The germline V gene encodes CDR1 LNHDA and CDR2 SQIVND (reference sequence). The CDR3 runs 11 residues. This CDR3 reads CASDSSYGYTF. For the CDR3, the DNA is TGTGCCAGCGACAGCTCCTATGGCTACACCTTC.

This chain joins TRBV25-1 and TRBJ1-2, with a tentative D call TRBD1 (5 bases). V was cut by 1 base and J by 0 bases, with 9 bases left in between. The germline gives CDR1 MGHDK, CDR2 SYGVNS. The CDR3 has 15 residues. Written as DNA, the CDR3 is TGTGCCAGCAGTGAATGGGGGAGATCTAACTATGGCTACACCTTC. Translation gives CASSEWGRSNYGYTF.

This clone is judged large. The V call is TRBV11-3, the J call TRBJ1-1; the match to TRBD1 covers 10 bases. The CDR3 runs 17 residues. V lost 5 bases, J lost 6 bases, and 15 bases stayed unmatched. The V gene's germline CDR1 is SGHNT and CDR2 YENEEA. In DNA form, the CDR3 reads TGTGCCAGCAGCCGCGCTAAACCAGGACAGGGGGGTCCTGAAGCTTTCTTT. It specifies CASSRAKPGQGGPEAFF.

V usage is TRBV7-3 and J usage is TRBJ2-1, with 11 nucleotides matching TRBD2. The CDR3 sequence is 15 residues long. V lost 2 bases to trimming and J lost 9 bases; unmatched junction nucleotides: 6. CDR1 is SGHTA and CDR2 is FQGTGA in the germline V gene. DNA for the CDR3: TGTGCCAGCAGCTTACTAGCGGGGGGAGGTGGTGAGCAGTTCTTC. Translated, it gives CASSLLAGGGGEQFF.

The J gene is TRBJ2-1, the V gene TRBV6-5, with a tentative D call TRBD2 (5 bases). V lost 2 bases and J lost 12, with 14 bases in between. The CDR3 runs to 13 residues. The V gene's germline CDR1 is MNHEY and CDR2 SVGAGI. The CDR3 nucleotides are TGTGCCAGCAGTTACAATCTTGGGAGTTGGCAGTTCTTC. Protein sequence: CASSYNLGSWQFF.